A single sample gave rise to the 30 T cell receptor beta chains below, sequenced in a study of T cell repertoires in cytomegalovirus infection. Via MiXCR, TCRdb re-called the reads, giving one row per CDR3 protein. This table holds roughly 640,000 distinct CDR3 sequences, 20% to 25% found once. The sequenced sample was CD8+ T cells from PBMCs. Source of these receptors: a human donor in good health (CMV status not recorded). Some clones in this sample may be carry-over from other donors' samples.

This clonotype was counted at least ten times. The rearrangement uses TRBV27 and TRBJ2-1, with TRBD1 identical over 7 bases. CDR3 length equals 16 residues. V lost 4 bases to trimming and J lost 4 bases; unmatched junction nucleotides: 10. Germline CDR1 MNHEY, CDR2 SMNVEV (reference sequence). The CDR3 region is CASSYTGALGYNEQFF. Here the CDR3 DNA reads TGTGCCAGCAGTTATACAGGGGCTTTGGGTTACAATGAGCAGTTCTTC.

This clonotype was recorded many times. The chain employs TRBV7-2 and TRBJ2-1, with 8 bases fitting TRBD1. Trimming at V came to 3 bases and at J to 0 bases, leaving 7 bases not matched to a gene. CDR3 length: 17 residues. From germline, CDR1 is SGHTA and CDR2 FQGNSA. CDR3 region: CASSLRGDRSSYNEQFF. CDR3 sequence (DNA): TGTGCCAGCAGCTTGCGTGGGGACAGGTCCTCCTACAATGAGCAGTTCTTC.

This clonotype appeared a few times. The genes are TRBV12-3 or TRBV12-4 and TRBJ1-1; a weak D match, TRBD1 (6 bases). This CDR3 has 12 residues. V was shortened by 2 bases and J by 11 bases, with 12 bases between the two germline ends. DNA for the CDR3: TGTGCCAGCAGTTTACAGGGGCGAGTGGCTTTCTTT. Its translation is CASSLQGRVAFF.

The genes are TRBV28 and TRBJ2-1; 11 bases fit TRBD1. Germline V CDR1 and CDR2: MDHEN, SYDVKM. The CDR3 sequence is 17 residues long. Trimming took 5 bases from V and 2 from J; bases not matched to a gene: 8. The CDR3 loop is CASSPWTGGTTYNEQFF. CDR3 DNA: TGTGCCAGCAGTCCTTGGACAGGGGGCACCACCTACAATGAGCAGTTCTTC.

The chain carries TRBV27 and TRBJ2-3; 9 bases align to TRBD1. This CDR3 contains 15 residues. V lost 5 bases to trimming and J lost 5 bases; unmatched junction nucleotides: 8. Germline V CDR1 and CDR2: MNHEY, SMNVEV (reference sequence). Here the CDR3 DNA reads TGTGCCAGCAGTGGCCGGGACAGGGTGGGAGATACGCAGTATTTT. Protein sequence: CASSGRDRVGDTQYF.

The table lists this clonotype with a few counts. J is TRBJ1-2 and V is TRBV20-1, with 9 bases aligning to TRBD1. The CDR3 spans 19 residues. Germline-derived CDR1 and CDR2 are DFQATT and SNEGSKA (reference sequence). The J segment lost 2 bases and the V segment lost 5 bases, leaving 21 bases of the junction unmatched. CDR3 amino acids: CSAGGSGDREFIGNYGYTF. In DNA form, the CDR3 reads TGCAGTGCTGGCGGGTCCGGGGACAGGGAATTTATCGGAAACTATGGCTACACCTTC.

The chain joins TRBV20-1 to TRBJ2-7; 8 nucleotides line up with TRBD1. Trimming at V came to 6 bases and at J to 0 bases, leaving 4 bases not matched to a gene. Germline assignment: CDR1 DFQATT and CDR2 SNEGSKA (reference sequence). The CDR3 has 13 residues. The CDR3 DNA reads as TGCAGTGCCCCGACAGGGGACTCCTACGAGCAGTACTTC. This gives the protein CSAPTGDSYEQYF.

This clonotype was counted between two and nine times. The rearrangement joins TRBV7-3 to TRBJ2-5; a weak D match, TRBD2 (7 bases). V dropped 5 bases and J dropped 5 bases, with 15 bases sitting between them. This CDR3 contains 14 residues. From germline, CDR1 is SGHTA and CDR2 FQGTGA. DNA for the CDR3: TGTGCCAGCAGCCACGGGGGGCTGGGGGAGACCCAGTACTTC. It translates to CASSHGGLGETQYF.

The chain joins TRBV7-6 to TRBJ2-1; 14 bases line up with TRBD2. CDR1 and CDR2 from the germline V gene are SGHVS and FNYEAQ. This CDR3 contains 17 residues. The V and J ends lost 5 bases and 3 bases, in that order; junction bases with no gene match: 6. The DNA of the CDR3 is TGTGCCAGCAGCGTGACTAGCGGGGGGGTAGTCTACAATGAGCAGTTCTTC. Translated, it gives CASSVTSGGVVYNEQFF.

This clonotype appeared a single time. V and J are TRBV7-4 and TRBJ1-5, with D uncertain. The length of the CDR3 is 17 residues. The V gene's germline CDR1 is SGHVT and CDR2 SQSDAQ. The ends were cut back, 5 bases at V and 0 bases at J, with 17 bases in the middle. In nucleotides, the CDR3 is TGTGCCAGCAGCCATCCTCAGGACGGATATAGCAATCAGCCCCAGCATTTT. This encodes CASSHPQDGYSNQPQHF.

V gene TRBV7-9 combines with J gene TRBJ2-1; D is possibly TRBD1 (6 bases). CDR3 length equals 14 residues. In germline, CDR1 is SEHNR, CDR2 FQNEAQ (reference sequence). V was pared by 5 bases and J by 8 bases, with 16 bases between. The DNA for the CDR3 is TGTGCCAGCAGCCACCACAGGGCGCGGGATGAGCAGTTCTTC. Its protein is CASSHHRARDEQFF.

The chain combines TRBV7-2 with TRBJ2-1; no clear D gene. The CDR3 length is 13 residues. Trimming pared 5 bases from V and 4 bases from J, leaving 9 bases between. Germline CDR1 reads SGHTA; CDR2 reads FQGNSA. The CDR3 DNA follows: TGTACCAGCAGCCCGCCCCTTTACAATGAGCAGTTCTTC. Its translation: CTSSPPLYNEQFF.

The chain employs TRBV29-1 and TRBJ2-3; 8 bases align to TRBD2. The CDR3 contains 15 residues. The V segment lost 8 bases and the J segment 3 bases; nucleotides outside the gene matches: 13. CDR1 and CDR2 from the germline V gene are SQVTM and ANQGSEA. The CDR3 spells CSTRKSGGLTDTQYF. The DNA for the CDR3 is TGCAGCACAAGGAAGAGCGGGGGATTGACAGATACGCAGTATTTT.

This clonotype was recorded at least ten times. The CDR3, as DNA: TGTGCCAGCAGTCCCCTGACAGGGGTTGGGGAGACCCAGTACTTC. It yields the protein CASSPLTGVGETQYF. The chain combines TRBV28 with TRBJ2-5; 8 bases fit TRBD1. CDR1 MDHEN and CDR2 SYDVKM come from the germline V gene. The length of the CDR3 is 15 residues. The J segment lost 5 bases and the V segment lost 5 bases, leaving 10 bases of the junction unmatched.

This clonotype was seen a handful of times. The chain links TRBV7-3 to TRBJ2-1, with TRBD1 matching over 8 bases. Germline V gives CDR1 SGHTA, CDR2 FQGTGA. The J segment lost 5 bases and the V segment lost 2 bases, leaving 5 bases of the junction unmatched. This CDR3 is 15 amino acids long. This CDR3 reads CASSLPGQVHNEQFF. The CDR3 bases are TGTGCCAGCAGCTTACCGGGACAGGTTCACAATGAGCAGTTCTTC.

This clonotype came up many times. V gene TRBV6-2 or TRBV6-3 combines with J gene TRBJ2-7; D possibly corresponds to TRBD1 (6 bases). The CDR3 is made up of 15 amino acids. Germline V gene data show CDR1 as MNHEY and CDR2 as SVGEGT. The germline V and J ends were trimmed by 6 bases and 0 bases, with 15 bases remaining between them. The CDR3 spells CASSVGTPSSYEQYV. The CDR3 DNA reads as TGTGCCAGCAGCGTCGGGACACCGAGCTCCTACGAGCAGTACGTC.

The chain is built from TRBV4-1 and TRBJ2-1; D is perhaps TRBD2 (7 bases). CDR1 is MGHRA and CDR2 is YSYEKL in the germline V gene. This CDR3 has 13 residues. V dropped 4 bases and J dropped 9 bases, with 13 bases sitting between them. This chain's CDR3 is CASSPLRGGEQFF. The CDR3 DNA is TGCGCCAGCAGCCCACTGAGGGGGGGTGAGCAGTTCTTC.

This clonotype was counted many times. The chain recombines TRBV6-5 with TRBJ2-5, with D unclear. This CDR3 comprises 12 residues. The V gene's germline CDR1 is MNHEY and CDR2 SVGAGI. Trimming took off 2 bases at V and 4 bases at J, with 5 bases between the two ends. CDR3 DNA: TGTGCCAGCAGTTACAATCTAGAGACCCAGTACTTC. Translating gives CASSYNLETQYF.

The chain has TRBV20-1 and TRBJ2-7; 13 nucleotides align to TRBD2. Germline-derived CDR1 and CDR2 are DFQATT and SNEGSKA (reference sequence). The J segment lost 0 bases and the V segment lost 6 bases, leaving 11 bases of the junction unmatched. The CDR3 runs to 17 residues. In DNA, the CDR3 is TGCAGTGCCCCTGGACTAGCGGGGGCCCGCAGCTCCTACGAGCAGTACGTC. Translating it yields CSAPGLAGARSSYEQYV.

The chain recombines TRBV29-1 with TRBJ2-7; maybe TRBD1 (6 bases). CDR3 size: 15 residues. V was cut by 4 bases and J by 0 bases, with 16 bases left in between. The germline CDR1 and CDR2 sequences are SQVTM and ANQGSEA. This CDR3 reads CSVGGTSRSSYEQYF. CDR3 in DNA: TGCAGCGTTGGAGGGACATCCCGGAGCTCCTACGAGCAGTACTTC.

This clonotype turned up a few times. The J gene is TRBJ1-2, the V gene TRBV24-1, with D uncertain. The CDR3 sequence is 13 residues long. The germline V gene has CDR1 KGHDR and CDR2 SFDVKD. The V end was cut by 4 bases, the J end by 8 bases, with 13 bases between. This CDR3 reads CATSDWVSPGYTF. The CDR3 coding sequence is TGTGCCACCAGTGACTGGGTATCTCCGGGCTACACCTTC.

This chain connects TRBV7-8 to TRBJ1-1, with a weak D call TRBD1 (5 bases). Trimming removed 1 base at V and 3 bases at J, with 24 bases between. This CDR3 comprises 19 residues. CDR1 and CDR2 (germline): SGHVS, FQNEAQ. This CDR3 is CASSLGSGQSYLGDTEAFF. As DNA, the CDR3 is TGTGCCAGCAGCTTAGGATCTGGACAATCCTACCTGGGCGACACTGAAGCTTTCTTT.

This clonotype has a count of ten or more. V gene TRBV12-3 or TRBV12-4 combines with J gene TRBJ2-5, with 9 nucleotides matching TRBD2. The ends lost 5 bases at V and 0 bases at J; junction bases unmatched: 7. The CDR3 is 16 residues long. The CDR3 nucleotides are TGTGCCAGCAGTCCAGGCACTAGCGGGTACCAAGAGACCCAGTACTTC. Translation: CASSPGTSGYQETQYF.

The table lists this clonotype with many counts. This sequence joins TRBV27 and TRBJ1-1, with D uncertain. Between the trimmed V and J ends, which lost 5 bases and 1 base, there was a span of 17 bases. CDR3 length: 16 residues. The V gene's germline CDR1 is MNHEY and CDR2 SMNVEV (reference sequence). CDR3 DNA sequence: TGTGCCAGCAGTCCACTGGACCGTAGTGGGAACACTGAAGCTTTCTTT. Translation gives CASSPLDRSGNTEAFF.

The chain carries TRBV27 and TRBJ2-3; no definite D call. Germline CDR1 reads MNHEY; CDR2 reads SMNVEV (reference sequence). V lost 5 bases and J 5 bases, leaving 17 bases between the germline ends. The CDR3 consists of 15 residues. As DNA, the CDR3 is TGTGCCAGCAGTCGAACTACACCCCCACAAGATACGCAGTATTTT. Its protein is CASSRTTPPQDTQYF.

The rearrangement uses TRBV29-1 and TRBJ2-1, with a tentative D call TRBD2 (5 bases). This CDR3 spans 14 amino acids. Germline values: CDR1 SQVTM, CDR2 ANQGSEA. Trimming removed 3 bases from V and 6 bases from J, with 15 bases in between. CDR3: CSVETNKNPNEQFF. CDR3 nucleotide sequence: TGCAGCGTTGAGACTAACAAAAACCCCAATGAGCAGTTCTTC.

This clonotype appeared a few times. The chain employs TRBV5-5 and TRBJ2-4; TRBD1 matches at 7 bases. The trim removed 1 base at V and 8 bases at J, leaving 6 bases unmatched. The CDR3 loop spans 14 amino acids. In germline, CDR1 is SGHKS, CDR2 YYEKEE (reference sequence). Here the CDR3 reads CASSLRQGSDIQYF. CDR3 nucleotide sequence: TGTGCCAGCAGCTTGCGACAGGGTTCGGACATTCAGTACTTC.

This clonotype was found many times. The chain employs TRBV7-9 and TRBJ2-3, with unresolved D. CDR1 SEHNR and CDR2 FQNEAQ come from the germline V gene (reference sequence). The CDR3 loop spans 13 amino acids. V gave up 7 bases and J gave up 2 bases, with 10 bases separating them. The CDR3 DNA sequence: TGTGCCAGCATCGCCGCGGACACAGATACGCAGTATTTT. Translation gives CASIAADTDTQYF.

This clonotype came up many times. The chain carries TRBV7-9 and TRBJ1-5, with D perhaps matching TRBD1 (6 bases). Germline loops: CDR1 SEHNR, CDR2 FQNEAQ (reference sequence). V was cut by 5 bases and J by 0 bases, with 11 bases left in between. CDR3 length equals 15 residues. CDR3 loop: CASSPGQNSNQPQHF. DNA of the CDR3: TGTGCCAGCAGCCCCGGACAGAATAGCAATCAGCCCCAGCATTTT.

This clonotype was counted only a few times. The chain uses TRBV28 and TRBJ2-3; 8 bases align to TRBD2. The CDR3 has 17 residues. The ends lost 3 bases at V and 0 bases at J; junction bases unmatched: 8. Germline values: CDR1 MDHEN, CDR2 SYDVKM. CDR3 residues: CASSFDMRGASTDTQYF. DNA for the CDR3: TGTGCCAGCAGTTTCGACATGCGGGGGGCGAGCACAGATACGCAGTATTTT.